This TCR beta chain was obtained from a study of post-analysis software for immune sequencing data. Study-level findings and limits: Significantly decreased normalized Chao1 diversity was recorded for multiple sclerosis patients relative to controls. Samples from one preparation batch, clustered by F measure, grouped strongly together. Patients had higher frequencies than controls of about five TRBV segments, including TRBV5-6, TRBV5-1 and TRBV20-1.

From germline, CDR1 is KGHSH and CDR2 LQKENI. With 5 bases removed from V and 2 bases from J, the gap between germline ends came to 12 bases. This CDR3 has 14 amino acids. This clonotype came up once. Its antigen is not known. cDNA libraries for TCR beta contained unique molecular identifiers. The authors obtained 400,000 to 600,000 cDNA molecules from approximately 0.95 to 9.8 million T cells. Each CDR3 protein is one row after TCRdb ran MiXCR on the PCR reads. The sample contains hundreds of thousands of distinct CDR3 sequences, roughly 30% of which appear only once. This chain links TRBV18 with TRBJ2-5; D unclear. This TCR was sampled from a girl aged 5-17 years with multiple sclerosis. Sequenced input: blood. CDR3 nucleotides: TGTGCCAGCTCAGCAACCAGCCCACAAGAGACCCAGTACTTC. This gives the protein CASSATSPQETQYF.